This T cell receptor beta chain was captured by sequencing in a study of T-cell reconstitution after alpha-beta-depleted transplantation in children. Study results and limitations: Fresh T-cell production supplied most of the T-cell counts and diversity seen one year after transplant. By about two months after transplant, alpha-beta T cells reportedly arose from several hundred graft clones that had expanded. The high TCRbeta diversity at day 60 in some patients came from surviving recipient T cells and thymic progenitors.

Molecular barcoding with unique molecular identifiers was used for the TCRbeta library. TCRdb reanalysed the PCR reads using MiXCR and keeps one entry per CDR3 protein. The sample contains 800,000 to 1,000,000 distinct CDR3 sequences, about 31% of which appear only once. This clonotype was seen once. Its specificity is not known. This TCR derives from a boy under two years old who had a stem cell transplant for SCID, so the T cells may come from the graft donor. The sequences come from PBMCs, mostly from graft donor cells, collected 360 days after TCRalphabeta/CD19-depleted stem cell transplant.

The CDR3 spells CASSVGAYEQYF. CDR3 sequence (DNA): TGTGCCAGCAGTGTCGGGGCATACGAGCAGTACTTC. The chain has TRBV6-1 and TRBJ2-7; D may match TRBD1 or TRBD2 (5 bases each). V dropped 4 bases and J dropped 4 bases, with 8 bases sitting between them. The CDR3 is made up of 12 amino acids. CDR1 and CDR2 (germline): MNHNS, SASEGT.